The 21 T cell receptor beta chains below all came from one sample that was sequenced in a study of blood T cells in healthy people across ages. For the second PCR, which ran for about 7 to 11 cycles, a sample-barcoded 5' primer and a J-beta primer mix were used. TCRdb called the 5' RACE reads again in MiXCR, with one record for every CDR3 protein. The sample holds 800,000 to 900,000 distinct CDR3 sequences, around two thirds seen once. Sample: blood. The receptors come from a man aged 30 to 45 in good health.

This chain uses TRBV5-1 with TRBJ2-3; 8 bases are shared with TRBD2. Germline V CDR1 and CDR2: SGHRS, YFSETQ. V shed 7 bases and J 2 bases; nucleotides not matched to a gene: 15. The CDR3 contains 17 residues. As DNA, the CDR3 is TGCGCCAGCGGAAAGCTAGCGGGTAGGATTGACACAGATACGCAGTATTTT. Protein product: CASGKLAGRIDTDTQYF.

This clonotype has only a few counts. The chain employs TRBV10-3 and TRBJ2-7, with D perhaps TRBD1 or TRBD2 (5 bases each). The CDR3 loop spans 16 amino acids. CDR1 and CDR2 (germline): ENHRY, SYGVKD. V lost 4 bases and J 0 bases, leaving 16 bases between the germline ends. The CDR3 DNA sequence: TGTGCCATCAGTGTGGTCGACAGCGGAACCTCCTACGAGCAGTACTTC. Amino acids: CAISVVDSGTSYEQYF.

CDR3 bases: TGCAGCGTTGACAGGGGACACGAGCAGTACTTC. Protein product: CSVDRGHEQYF. The chain employs TRBV29-1 and TRBJ2-7, with D perhaps TRBD1 (6 bases). Germline V lookup: CDR1 SQVTM, CDR2 ANQGSEA. This CDR3 region has 11 residues. Trimming pared 3 bases from V and 5 bases from J, leaving 8 bases between.

In nucleotides, the CDR3 is TGTGCCAGCAGTTACACTACAGCCCAAGAGACCCAGTACTTC. It is translated as CASSYTTAQETQYF. The V call is TRBV6-5, the J call TRBJ2-5, with D hard to call. CDR1 and CDR2 from the germline V gene are MNHEY and SVGAGI. Trimming cost V 2 bases and J 1 base, with 8 bases left between them. The CDR3 is 14 residues long.

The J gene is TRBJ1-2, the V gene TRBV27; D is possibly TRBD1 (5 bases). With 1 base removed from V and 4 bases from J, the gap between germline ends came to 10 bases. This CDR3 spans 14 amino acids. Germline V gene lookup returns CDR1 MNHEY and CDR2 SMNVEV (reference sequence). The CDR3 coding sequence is TGTGCCAGCAGTTTATTGTGGGGCCTCTATGGCTACACCTTC. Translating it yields CASSLLWGLYGYTF.

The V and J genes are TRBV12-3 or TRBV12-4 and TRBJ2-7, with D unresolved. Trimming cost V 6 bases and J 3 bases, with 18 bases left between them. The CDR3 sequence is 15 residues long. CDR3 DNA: TGTGCCAGCAGCCCGCTCGGAAGGGAAAGCTACGAGCAGTACTTC. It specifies CASSPLGRESYEQYF.

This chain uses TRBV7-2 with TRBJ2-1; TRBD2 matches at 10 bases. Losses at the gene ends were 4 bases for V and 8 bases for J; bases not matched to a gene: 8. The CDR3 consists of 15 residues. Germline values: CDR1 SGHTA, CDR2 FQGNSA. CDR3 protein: CASSSAGGRLYEQFF. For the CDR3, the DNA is TGTGCCAGCAGCTCAGCGGGGGGGCGGTTATATGAGCAGTTCTTC.

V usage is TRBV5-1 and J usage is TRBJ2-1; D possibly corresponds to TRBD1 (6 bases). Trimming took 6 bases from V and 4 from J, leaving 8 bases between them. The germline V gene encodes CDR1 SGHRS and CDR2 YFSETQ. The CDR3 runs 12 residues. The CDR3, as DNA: TGCGCCAGCATAGACAGGTACAATGAGCAGTTCTTC. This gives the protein CASIDRYNEQFF.

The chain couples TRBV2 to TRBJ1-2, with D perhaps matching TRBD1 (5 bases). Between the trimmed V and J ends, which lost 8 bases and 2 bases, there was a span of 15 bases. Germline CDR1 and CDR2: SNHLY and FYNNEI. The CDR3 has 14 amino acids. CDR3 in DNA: TGTGCCAGCCTCAGGGTACCTCTAAACTATGGCTACACCTTC. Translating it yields CASLRVPLNYGYTF.

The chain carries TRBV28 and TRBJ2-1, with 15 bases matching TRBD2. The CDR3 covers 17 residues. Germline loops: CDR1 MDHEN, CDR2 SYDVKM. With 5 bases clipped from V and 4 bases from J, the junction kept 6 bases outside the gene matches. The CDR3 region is CASSDPGLAGGYNEQFF. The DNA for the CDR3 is TGTGCCAGCAGTGACCCGGGACTAGCGGGGGGTTACAATGAGCAGTTCTTC.

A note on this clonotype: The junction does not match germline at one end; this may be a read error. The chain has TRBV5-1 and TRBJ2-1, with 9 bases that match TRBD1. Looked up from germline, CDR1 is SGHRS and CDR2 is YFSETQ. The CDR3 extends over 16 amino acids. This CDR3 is CASRLSQGAGYDEQFF. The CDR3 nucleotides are TGCGCCAGCAGGCTCTCACAGGGGGCCGGCTACGATGAGCAGTTCTTC.

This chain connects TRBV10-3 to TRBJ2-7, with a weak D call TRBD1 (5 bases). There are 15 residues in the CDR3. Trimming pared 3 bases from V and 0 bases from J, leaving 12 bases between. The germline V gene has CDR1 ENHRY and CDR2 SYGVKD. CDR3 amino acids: CAISDHDSLSYEQYF. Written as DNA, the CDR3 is TGTGCCATCAGTGACCACGACAGCCTCTCCTACGAGCAGTACTTC.

CDR3 DNA: TGTGCCAGCAGCCTGTTGGGGGATTCCGAGCAGTACTTC. Translating gives CASSLLGDSEQYF. This chain joins TRBV7-9 and TRBJ2-7, with D perhaps assigned TRBD1 or TRBD2 (5 bases each). Germline V gene lookup returns CDR1 SEHNR and CDR2 FQNEAQ (reference sequence). The CDR3 is 13 amino acids. The V end lost 5 bases, the J end lost 6 bases, and 14 bases lay between the germline ends.

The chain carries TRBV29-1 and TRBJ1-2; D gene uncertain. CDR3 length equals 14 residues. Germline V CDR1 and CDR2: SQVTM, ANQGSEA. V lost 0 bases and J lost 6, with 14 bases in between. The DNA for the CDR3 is TGCAGCGTTGAAGATAGTCGCAGAAGCGATGGCTACACCTTC. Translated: CSVEDSRRSDGYTF.

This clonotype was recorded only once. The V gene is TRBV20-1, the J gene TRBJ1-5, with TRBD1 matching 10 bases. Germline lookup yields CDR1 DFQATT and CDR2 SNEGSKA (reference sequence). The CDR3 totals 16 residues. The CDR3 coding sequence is TGCAGCGTTTTGTCGGGACAGGGGTTTGATAATCAGCCCCAGCATTTT. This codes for CSVLSGQGFDNQPQHF.

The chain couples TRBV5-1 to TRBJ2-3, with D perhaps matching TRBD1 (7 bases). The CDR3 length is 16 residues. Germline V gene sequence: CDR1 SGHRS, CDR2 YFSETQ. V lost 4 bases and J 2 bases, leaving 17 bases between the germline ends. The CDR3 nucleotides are TGCGCCAGCAGCAACTATCGACAGGGACTCACAGATACGCAGTATTTT. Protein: CASSNYRQGLTDTQYF.

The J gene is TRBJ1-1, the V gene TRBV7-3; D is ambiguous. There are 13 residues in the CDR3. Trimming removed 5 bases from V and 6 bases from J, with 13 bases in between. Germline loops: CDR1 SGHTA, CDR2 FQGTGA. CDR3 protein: CASSASGDPEAFF. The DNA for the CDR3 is TGTGCCAGCAGCGCCTCAGGCGATCCTGAAGCTTTCTTT.

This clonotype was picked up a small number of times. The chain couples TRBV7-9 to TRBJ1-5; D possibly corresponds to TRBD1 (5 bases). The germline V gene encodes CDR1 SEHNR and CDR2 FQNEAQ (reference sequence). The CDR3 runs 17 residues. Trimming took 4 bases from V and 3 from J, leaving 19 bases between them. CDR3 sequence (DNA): TGTGCCAGCAGCTCCCGGGGGATAGGGAGGGTCAATCAGCCCCAGCATTTT. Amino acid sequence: CASSSRGIGRVNQPQHF.

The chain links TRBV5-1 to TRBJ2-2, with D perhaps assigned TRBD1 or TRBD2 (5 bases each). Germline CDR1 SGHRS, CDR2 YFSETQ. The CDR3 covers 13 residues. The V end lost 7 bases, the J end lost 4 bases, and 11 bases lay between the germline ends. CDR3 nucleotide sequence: TGCGCCAGCCGGGGCGAGTCCACCGGGGAGCTGTTTTTT. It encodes CASRGESTGELFF.

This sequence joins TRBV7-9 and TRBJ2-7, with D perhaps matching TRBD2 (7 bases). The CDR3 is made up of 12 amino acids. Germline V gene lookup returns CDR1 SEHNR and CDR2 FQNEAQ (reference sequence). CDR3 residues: CASMGGPREQYF. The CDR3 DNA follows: TGTGCTTCAATGGGGGGGCCGAGGGAGCAGTACTTC.

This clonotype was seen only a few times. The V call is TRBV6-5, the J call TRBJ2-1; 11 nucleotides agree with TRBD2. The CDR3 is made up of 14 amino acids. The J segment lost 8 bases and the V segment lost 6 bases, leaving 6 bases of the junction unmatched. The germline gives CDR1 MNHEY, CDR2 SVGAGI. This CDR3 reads CASRNGLAGDEQFF. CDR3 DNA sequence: TGTGCCAGCAGGAACGGACTAGCGGGTGATGAGCAGTTCTTC.